The rows below give T cell receptor beta chains drawn from one sample of a study of neurological immune-mediated disorders. MiXCR, applied by TCRdb to the 5' RACE reads, yields one record per CDR3 protein. The table lists tens of thousands of distinct CDR3 sequences, roughly an eighth of them singletons, with roughly 1.3% in the top ten. Sequencing was done on a sample of PBMCs. These receptor sequences come from a female donor in good health. Both conserved end residues are part of each CDR3. The D gene is left open where the match is weak. Rows give clone size only sometimes, using once, few, many, or a class for an expanded clone.

V gene	J gene	D gene	clone size	CDR3 protein	CDR3 DNA
TRBV20-1	TRBJ1-5	NA	many	CSARTGRSGNQPQHF	TGCAGTGCTAGAACAGGTCGCTCGGGCAATCAGCCCCAGCATTTT
TRBV9	TRBJ1-1	NA	many	CASRNPPGTEAFF	TGTGCCAGCAGGAACCCACCGGGGACTGAAGCTTTCTTT
TRBV5-1	TRBJ1-1	TRBD1	many	CASSLGQGVNTEAFF	TGCGCCAGCAGCTTGGGACAGGGCGTGAACACTGAAGCTTTCTTT
TRBV3-1	TRBJ1-5	NA	many	CASSQGGSNQPQHF	TGTGCCAGCAGCCAGGGGGGCAGCAATCAGCCCCAGCATTTT
TRBV27	TRBJ1-2	NA	many	CASSLSRGALGYTF	TGTGCCAGCAGTTTATCAAGGGGGGCGCTTGGCTACACCTTC
TRBV7-8	TRBJ2-1	TRBD2	many	CASSRIAGENGEQFF	TGTGCCAGCAGCCGCATAGCGGGAGAAAACGGTGAGCAGTTCTTC
TRBV12-3/TRBV12-4	TRBJ1-6	NA	NA	CASSQGSDSSPLHF	TGTGCCAGCAGCCAGGGTTCAGATAGTTCACCCCTCCACTTT
TRBV10-2	TRBJ2-5	TRBD1	many	CASTAAGGETQYF	TGCGCCTCCACGGCGGCAGGGGGAGAGACCCAGTACTTC
TRBV11-2	TRBJ2-3	NA	many	CASSGRISTDTQYF	TGTGCCAGCAGCGGACGGATTAGCACAGATACGCAGTATTTT
TRBV12-3/TRBV12-4	TRBJ1-1	TRBD1	many	CASSRDRENTEAFF	TGTGCCAGCAGCAGAGACAGGGAGAACACTGAAGCTTTCTTT
TRBV10-2	TRBJ2-3	TRBD2	NA	CASSEIPGGPQGAQYF	TGCGCCAGCAGTGAGATTCCGGGGGGGCCCCAAGGTGCGCAGTATTTT
TRBV4-1	TRBJ1-4	TRBD1	NA	CASIPGQANEKLFF	TGCGCCAGCATCCCGGGACAGGCTAATGAAAAACTGTTCTTT
TRBV25-1	TRBJ1-2	NA	many	CASREARGDYGYTF	TGTGCCAGCAGAGAAGCGCGAGGGGACTATGGCTACACCTTC
TRBV20-1	TRBJ1-2	TRBD1	once	CSARLQGANYGYTF	TGCAGTGCTAGGTTGCAGGGGGCGAACTATGGCTACACCTTC
TRBV7-6	TRBJ1-3	NA	many	CASSLPPNTIYF	TGTGCCAGCAGCCTCCCCCCAAACACCATATATTTT
TRBV3-1	TRBJ1-5	NA	many	CASSQDTAYNQPQHF	TGTGCCAGCAGCCAAGACACAGCTTACAATCAGCCCCAGCATTTT
TRBV5-1	TRBJ1-2	NA	many	CASSLVVAGVYGYTF	TGCGCCAGCAGCTTGGTCGTGGCGGGCGTCTATGGCTACACCTTC
TRBV3-1	TRBJ2-7	NA	many	CASSPTRQGLHEQYF	TGTGCCAGCAGCCCAACACGACAGGGACTCCACGAGCAGTACTTC
TRBV5-1	TRBJ1-3	NA	many	CASSLEARGGNTIYF	TGCGCCAGCAGCTTGGAGGCTCGGGGTGGAAACACCATATATTTT
TRBV7-6	TRBJ2-3	NA	many	CASSSYNAATDTQYF	TGTGCCAGCAGCTCTTATAACGCCGCCACAGATACGCAGTATTTT
TRBV5-1	TRBJ2-3	TRBD2	many	CASRQTSGGSSTDTQYF	TGCGCCAGCAGACAGACTAGCGGAGGGAGCAGCACAGATACGCAGTATTTT
TRBV5-5	TRBJ2-2	TRBD1	many	CASSLKGGADTGELFF	TGTGCCAGCAGCTTGAAAGGGGGCGCGGACACCGGGGAGCTGTTTTTT
TRBV6-1	TRBJ2-5	TRBD1	many	CASSINRGRETQYF	TGTGCCAGCAGTATAAACAGGGGGCGAGAGACCCAGTACTTC
TRBV6-5	TRBJ1-5	NA	medium-sized	CASRARGTHSNQPQHF	TGTGCCAGCAGAGCTAGGGGTACGCATAGCAATCAGCCCCAGCATTTT
TRBV7-8	TRBJ1-5	TRBD1	many	CASSRGGQGRSNQPQHF	TGTGCCAGCAGCAGGGGGGGACAGGGAAGGAGCAATCAGCCCCAGCATTTT
TRBV30	TRBJ2-1	NA	few	CAWSGRGNEQFF	TGTGCCTGGAGTGGACGGGGCAATGAGCAGTTCTTC
TRBV7-9	TRBJ1-1	NA	many	CASSLPGGDTEAFF	TGTGCCAGCAGCCTCCCCGGGGGGGACACTGAAGCTTTCTTT
TRBV9	TRBJ1-4	NA	many	CASTQGPFFGKLFF	TGTGCCAGTACTCAAGGACCCTTCTTTGGGAAACTGTTTTTT
TRBV7-9	TRBJ2-1	TRBD2	many	CASSLDILAGGYNEQFF	TGTGCCAGCAGCTTAGACATACTAGCGGGGGGGTACAATGAGCAGTTCTTC